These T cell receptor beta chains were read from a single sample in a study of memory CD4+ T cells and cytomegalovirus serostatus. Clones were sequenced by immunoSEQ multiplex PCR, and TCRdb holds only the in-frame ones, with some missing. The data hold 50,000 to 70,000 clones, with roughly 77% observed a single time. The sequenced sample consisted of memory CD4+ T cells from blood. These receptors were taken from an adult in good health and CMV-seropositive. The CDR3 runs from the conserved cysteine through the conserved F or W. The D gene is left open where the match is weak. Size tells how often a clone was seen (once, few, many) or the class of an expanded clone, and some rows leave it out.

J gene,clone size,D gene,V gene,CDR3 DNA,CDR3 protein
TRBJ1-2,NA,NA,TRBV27,TGTGCCAGCAGTTTATCCTTGGGGTTAAGCTATGGCTACACCTTC,CASSLSLGLSYGYTF
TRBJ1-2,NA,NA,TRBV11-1,TGTGCCAGCAGCTCCTACTATGGCTACACCTTC,CASSSYYGYTF
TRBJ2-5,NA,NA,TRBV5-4,TGTGCCAGCAGCGTAGGTGGCGCGGCCTCTGGTCGGGAGACCCAGTACTTC,CASSVGGAASGRETQYF
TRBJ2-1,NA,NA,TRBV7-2,TGTGCCAGCAGCTTACCACGCGATGAGCAGTTCTTC,CASSLPRDEQFF
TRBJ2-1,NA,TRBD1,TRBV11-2,TGTGCCAGCAGCCAGGGACAGGGGAATGGTGAGCAGTTCTTC,CASSQGQGNGEQFF
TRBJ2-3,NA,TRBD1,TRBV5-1,TGCGCCAGCGGAGCGGAGTCGACAGGGGGTACGCAGTATTTT,CASGAESTGGTQYF
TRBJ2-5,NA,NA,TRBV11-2,TGTGCCAGCAGCCCCCTGGGACGAAGCCAAGAGACCCAGTACTTC,CASSPLGRSQETQYF
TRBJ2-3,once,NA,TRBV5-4,TGTGCCAGCAGCAACTCAGGCCAGAGGCATAGCACAGATACGCAGTATTTT,CASSNSGQRHSTDTQYF
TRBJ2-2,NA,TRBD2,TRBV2,TGTGCCAGCAGTAGGACTAGCGGTAACACCGGGGAGCTGTTTTTT,CASSRTSGNTGELFF
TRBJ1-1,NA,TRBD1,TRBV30,TGTGCCGGGTACAGGGGCCCGAACACTGAAGCTTTCTTT,CAGYRGPNTEAFF
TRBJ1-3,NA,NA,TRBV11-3,TGTGCCAGCAGTCACGTCTCCGGAAACACCATATATTTT,CASSHVSGNTIYF
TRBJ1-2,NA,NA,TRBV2,TGTGCCAGCCTTTTTGGGACTGGGGAGGGCTACACCTTC,CASLFGTGEGYTF
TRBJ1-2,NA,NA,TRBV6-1,TGTGCCAGCAGTGAAGCGGGGCAGCACGTCGGGGGCTACACCTTC,CASSEAGQHVGGYTF
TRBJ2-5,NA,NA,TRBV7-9,TGTGCCAGCAGCCTAGAGCAGGGGCGAGAGACCCAGTACTTC,CASSLEQGRETQYF
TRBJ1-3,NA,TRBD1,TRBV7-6,TGTGCCAGCAGCTTAGCCGGGACAGATGGAAACACCATATATTTT,CASSLAGTDGNTIYF
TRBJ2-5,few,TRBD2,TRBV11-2,TGTGCCAGCAGCATTAGCGGGAGGTCGGGGGAAGAGACCCAGTACTTC,CASSISGRSGEETQYF
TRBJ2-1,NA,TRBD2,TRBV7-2,TGTGCCAGCAGCCCCCCCCTAGCGGGAGACCACAATGAGCAGTTCTTC,CASSPPLAGDHNEQFF
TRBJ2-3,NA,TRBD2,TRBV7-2,TGTGCCAGCGCCCCAAGGGGACTAGCGGCCGGTACGCAGTATTTT,CASAPRGLAAGTQYF